Listed below are T cell receptor beta chains from one sample, sequenced in a study of cytotoxic CD8 clonotypes in ibrutinib-treated CLL. Using immunoSEQ multiplex PCR, the repertoire was profiled, and TCRdb retains in-frame clones only, with some absent. The data hold 12,000 or so clones, with roughly four fifths observed a single time. Sequences were derived from PBMCs, sampled at disease progression, from a patient treated with ibrutinib. The receptors come from a human donor with chronic lymphocytic leukemia. The conserved cysteine and the conserved F or W are not part of the CDR3 here. D genes are given only for firm matches. For some rows the clone size is stated as once, few or many, or as a class when expanded; others skip it.

abundance,d_gene,v_gene,CDR3aa
.,.,TRBV25-1,ASAHASRSWDEQF
.,.,TRBV19,ASRGSGRKQQPQH
.,TRBD1,TRBV2,ASSESIGQGVSPLH
.,.,TRBV7-7,ASSLGANQPQH
.,.,TRBV7-9,ASSLAPQRAF
.,TRBD1,TRBV28,ASSLPRSRGQETQY
few,TRBD1,TRBV30,AWSTTHRGFRNQPQH
once,.,TRBV10-3,ATSDFNTGELF
.,.,TRBV19,ASSQAGYNSPLH
.,.,TRBV5-8,ASSRDTAPGNTIY
.,.,TRBV30,ARKNTNSSYNEQF
.,.,TRBV28,ASHENGYSNQPQH
.,.,TRBV27,ASSLGDSTDTQY
.,TRBD2,TRBV5-1,AFSLGVTGGPTNTQY
.,TRBD2,TRBV10-3,AISDMASGNGNTQY
once,.,TRBV19,ASSMFAGHRSTEAF
.,TRBD2,TRBV9,ASSVVAGGADTQY
few,TRBD1,TRBV5-5,ASSSSQGFGYT
.,TRBD2,TRBV11-1,ASSHREDPYQETQY
.,.,TRBV7-6,ASSPRLAPDFGETQY
.,TRBD2,TRBV25-1,ASSRTSATNEQY
.,TRBD1,TRBV30,AWSVRGGASQPQH
.,.,TRBV9,ASQRAGYGYT
once,.,TRBV11-2,ASSLVGDQPQH
.,.,TRBV11-2,ASSLDQNEKLF
.,TRBD1,TRBV7-3,ASSLGDRDLETQY
.,TRBD2,TRBV6-1,ASSEARTSVGETQY